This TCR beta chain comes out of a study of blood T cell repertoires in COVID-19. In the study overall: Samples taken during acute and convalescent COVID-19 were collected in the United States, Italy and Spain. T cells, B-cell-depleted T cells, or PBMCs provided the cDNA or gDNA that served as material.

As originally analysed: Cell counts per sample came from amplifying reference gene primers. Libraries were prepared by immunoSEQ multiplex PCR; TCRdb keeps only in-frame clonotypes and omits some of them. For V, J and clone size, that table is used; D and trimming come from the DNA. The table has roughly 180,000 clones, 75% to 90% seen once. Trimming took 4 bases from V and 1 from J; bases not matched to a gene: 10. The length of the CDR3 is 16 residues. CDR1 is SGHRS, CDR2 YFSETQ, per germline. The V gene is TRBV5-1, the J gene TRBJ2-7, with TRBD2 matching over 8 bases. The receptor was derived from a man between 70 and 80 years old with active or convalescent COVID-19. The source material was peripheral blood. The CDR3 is CASSPRGAGASYEQYF. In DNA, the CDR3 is TGCGCCAGCAGCCCCAGGGGAGCGGGGGCATCCTACGAGCAGTACTTC.